Here is one T cell receptor beta chain with its context. The sample originates from a study of blood T cell repertoires in COVID-19. Across the whole study: Whether acute or convalescent, the COVID-19 samples came from the United States, Italy and Spain. Sources were T cells, B-cell-depleted T cells, or PBMCs; the material itself was cDNA or gDNA.

Trimming at V came to 6 bases and at J to 5 bases, leaving 10 bases not matched to a gene. Looked up from germline, CDR1 is SGDLS and CDR2 is YYNGEE. This CDR3 has 14 amino acids. In the original processing: Counts of nucleated cells, estimated from reference gene primer amplification, were obtained. Some clones are missing from TCRdb's copy, which holds only in-frame ones; the method was immunoSEQ multiplex PCR. The D gene and trimming were derived from the DNA, and the V and J assignments and clone size from that table. The data contain around 150,000 clones, roughly 89% of them singletons. The chain has TRBV9 and TRBJ2-7; 8 bases agree with TRBD2. The sequencing sample was made of peripheral blood. This clonotype was sampled from a woman aged 40 to 50 with acute or convalescent COVID-19. This chain's CDR3 is CASNSGGAWNEQYF. The CDR3 DNA follows: TGTGCCAGCAACTCCGGGGGGGCGTGGAACGAGCAGTACTTC.